The 17 T cell receptor beta chains in this list originate from one sample, sequenced in a study of cytomegalovirus exposure and HLA in healthy donors. PCR employed 60 Vbeta and 13 Jbeta primers. Sequenced by immunoSEQ multiplex PCR; TCRdb stores in-frame clones only, minus some. The sample lists under 200,000 clones; around 78% were seen once. The sequencing input was PBMCs. These TCRs come from a man aged 35 to 55 in good health and CMV-seronegative.

The J gene is TRBJ1-5, the V gene TRBV28; D is uncertain. Trimming shortened V by 5 bases and J by 4 bases, and 9 bases separated the two germline ends. This CDR3 comprises 13 residues. The germline CDR1 and CDR2 sequences are MDHEN and SYDVKM. As DNA, the CDR3 is TGTGCCAGCAGTCCCAGGATTAATCAGCCCCAGCATTTT. Amino acids: CASSPRINQPQHF.

This chain links TRBV7-8 with TRBJ1-4; tentatively, D is TRBD1 (6 bases). The germline V gene encodes CDR1 SGHVS and CDR2 FQNEAQ. V shed 3 bases and J shed 6 bases, with 11 bases lying between them. This CDR3 comprises 14 residues. CDR3 sequence (DNA): TGTGCCAGCAGCTTGGGGAGGGGGGATGAAAAACTGTTTTTT. This translates into CASSLGRGDEKLFF.

The chain couples TRBV5-1 to TRBJ2-7, with 7 bases identical to TRBD1. The V gene end was trimmed by 3 bases and the J gene end by 2 bases; junction bases not matched to a gene: 5. Per the germline V gene, CDR1 is SGHRS and CDR2 is YFSETQ. The CDR3 extends over 14 amino acids. This chain's CDR3 is CASSSGTAPYEQYF. CDR3 nucleotides: TGCGCCAGCAGCTCAGGGACAGCACCCTACGAGCAGTACTTC.

This clone was observed a single time. The V call is TRBV27, the J call TRBJ2-7; D might be TRBD2 (5 bases). Trimming cost V 0 bases and J 0 bases, with 15 bases left between them. The CDR3 loop spans 17 amino acids. Germline V gene data show CDR1 as MNHEY and CDR2 as SMNVEV (reference sequence). CDR3 coding DNA: TGTGCCAGCAGTTTATCAGTCAGCGGTGGGAGCTCCTACGAGCAGTACTTC. Encoded protein: CASSLSVSGGSSYEQYF.

The chain links TRBV5-1 to TRBJ1-4, with D maybe TRBD1 (6 bases). From germline, CDR1 is SGHRS and CDR2 YFSETQ. The CDR3 runs 16 residues. V was shortened by 4 bases and J by 5 bases, with 18 bases between the two germline ends. This CDR3 is CASSPGDGVRNEKLFF. The CDR3 DNA sequence: TGCGCCAGCAGCCCAGGGGATGGGGTACGGAATGAAAAACTGTTTTTT. The full variable domain, in which reference TRBV5-1 and TRBJ1-4 provide the parts outside the CDR3, is KAGVTQTPRYLIKTRGQQVTLSCSPISGHRSVSWYQQTPGQGLQFLFEYFSETQRNKGNFPGRFSGRQFSNSRSEMNVSTLELGDSALYLCASSPGDGVRNEKLFFGSGTQLSVL.

The chain joins TRBV7-2 to TRBJ2-7; tentative D call: TRBD2 (5 bases). The ends were cut back, 1 base at V and 0 bases at J, with 19 bases in the middle. The CDR3 spans 18 residues. Germline CDR1 and CDR2: SGHTA and FQGNSA. The CDR3 DNA sequence: TGTGCCAGCAGCTTAGGAAGTCCCAGACTAATCCCCTCCTACGAGCAGTACTTC. Translation gives CASSLGSPRLIPSYEQYF.

The V call is TRBV5-6, the J call TRBJ2-7; 13 bases agree with TRBD2. The V and J ends lost 4 bases and 4 bases, in that order; junction bases with no gene match: 2. Germline V lookup: CDR1 SGHDT, CDR2 YYEEEE. The CDR3 spans 14 residues. This CDR3 is CASSRTSGSYEQYV. The CDR3 DNA reads TGTGCCAGCAGCCGGACTAGCGGGAGTTACGAGCAGTACGTC.

The J gene is TRBJ1-5, the V gene TRBV2; no definite D call. The CDR3 has 13 amino acids. Germline V gene lookup returns CDR1 SNHLY and CDR2 FYNNEI. V lost 3 bases, J lost 2 bases, and 5 bases lay in between. CDR3 nucleotides: TGTGCCAGCAGTGACACAGGCAATCAGCCCCAGCATTTT. It encodes CASSDTGNQPQHF.

The J gene is TRBJ2-5, the V gene TRBV2; 10 bases agree with TRBD2. In germline, CDR1 is SNHLY, CDR2 FYNNEI. Unmatched junction bases numbered 20, after V lost 6 bases and J lost 13 bases. The CDR3 covers 16 residues. In DNA form, the CDR3 reads TGTGCCAGCAGCGCCCCCGGGCTAGCGGGAGTTGGGGCCCTGTACTTC. Its protein is CASSAPGLAGVGALYF.

This clone has just a few counts. This rearrangement joins TRBV7-8 to TRBJ2-1; weak D call: TRBD1 (6 bases). The V and J ends lost 6 bases and 8 bases respectively, with 20 bases between them. The V gene's germline CDR1 is SGHVS and CDR2 FQNEAQ. The CDR3 extends over 15 amino acids. This chain's CDR3 is CASRLQGSVRDEQFF. The DNA for the CDR3 is TGTGCCAGCAGACTACAGGGAAGTGTTAGGGATGAGCAGTTCTTC.

This sequence joins TRBV15 and TRBJ1-4; D possibly corresponds to TRBD1 (6 bases). The CDR3 is 16 residues long. From germline, CDR1 is LNHNV and CDR2 YYDKDF (reference sequence). Between the trimmed V and J ends, which lost 3 bases and 5 bases, there was a span of 16 bases. CDR3 sequence reads: CATSSSYVGTNEKLFF. The DNA of the CDR3 is TGTGCCACCAGCAGCAGTTATGTTGGGACAAATGAAAAACTGTTTTTT.

The chain uses TRBV28 and TRBJ2-7; TRBD1 aligns across 7 bases. Trimming at V came to 5 bases and at J to 2 bases, leaving 6 bases not matched to a gene. Germline V gene lookup returns CDR1 MDHEN and CDR2 SYDVKM. This CDR3 contains 14 residues. The CDR3 here is CASSDQGQTYEQYF. The CDR3 nucleotides are TGTGCCAGCAGTGACCAGGGACAGACCTACGAGCAGTACTTC. Full variable domain (missing parts from reference TRBV28 and TRBJ2-7): DVKVTQSSRYLVKRTGEKVFLECVQDMDHENMFWYRQDPGLGLRLIYFSYDVKMKEKGDIPEGYSVSREKKERFSLILESASTNQTSMYLCASSDQGQTYEQYFGPGTRLTVT.

J is TRBJ2-2 and V is TRBV7-2, with 7 bases matching TRBD1. V was pared by 1 base and J by 0 bases, with 2 bases of the junction left unmatched. CDR1 is SGHTA, CDR2 FQGNSA, per germline. The CDR3 loop spans 16 amino acids. This chain's CDR3 is CASSLGGGSNTGELFF. CDR3 coding DNA: TGTGCCAGCAGCTTAGGAGGGGGCTCGAACACCGGGGAGCTGTTTTTT.

The V and J genes are TRBV10-1 and TRBJ2-2; TRBD2 matches 8 bases. V shed 1 base and J 6 bases; nucleotides not matched to a gene: 7. The CDR3 sequence is 16 residues long. Germline V gene data show CDR1 as WNHNN and CDR2 as SYGVQD (reference sequence). The CDR3, as DNA: TGCGCCAGCAGTGAGTACCCAGCGGGAGTGGCCGGGGAGCTGTTTTTT. This gives the protein CASSEYPAGVAGELFF.

The chain links TRBV30 to TRBJ2-6, with 9 positions matching TRBD1. Trimming cost V 1 base and J 1 base; bases outside gene matches: 8. Germline V lookup: CDR1 GTSNPN, CDR2 SVGIG (reference sequence). This CDR3 is 18 amino acids long. The CDR3 reads CAWSGLETGGSGANVLTF. The CDR3 DNA follows: TGTGCCTGGAGTGGACTCGAGACAGGGGGGTCTGGGGCCAACGTCCTGACTTTC.

In its sample, this clone was seen once. The rearrangement links TRBV20-1 to TRBJ2-1; no clear D gene. V lost 5 bases, J lost 5 bases, and 7 bases lay in between. Germline V gene lookup returns CDR1 DFQATT and CDR2 SNEGSKA (reference sequence). The CDR3 runs to 11 residues. The CDR3 spells CSAPGNNEQFF. For the CDR3, the DNA is TGCAGTGCTCCAGGCAACAATGAGCAGTTCTTC.

This rearrangement joins TRBV28 to TRBJ2-1; 10 bases line up with TRBD2. CDR3 length equals 16 residues. The germline V gene encodes CDR1 MDHEN and CDR2 SYDVKM. Trimming at V came to 4 bases and at J to 4 bases, leaving 7 bases not matched to a gene. CDR3 in amino acids: CASSSLSSGSYNEQFF. CDR3 nucleotides: TGTGCCAGCAGTTCCCTGTCTAGCGGGAGTTACAATGAGCAGTTCTTC. Filled out from reference TRBV28 and TRBJ2-1, the complete variable domain reads DVKVTQSSRYLVKRTGEKVFLECVQDMDHENMFWYRQDPGLGLRLIYFSYDVKMKEKGDIPEGYSVSREKKERFSLILESASTNQTSMYLCASSSLSSGSYNEQFFGPGTRLTVL.